What follows is one TCR beta chain and its context. This sample stems from a study of blood T cell repertoires in COVID-19. Study details: COVID-19 samples from acute and convalescent phases originated in the United States, Italy and Spain. Nucleic acid was either cDNA or gDNA, and it came from T cells, B-cell-depleted T cells, or PBMCs.

Germline V CDR1 and CDR2: MDHEN, SYDVKM. V was pared by 2 bases and J by 9 bases, with 8 bases between. The CDR3 extends over 12 amino acids. Per the original data handling: Quantification of nucleated cells was approximated via reference gene primer amplification. TCRdb keeps only in-frame clones here, not all; method: immunoSEQ multiplex PCR. V and J calls and clone size are those listed in that table; D and trimming were worked out from the DNA. The sample holds over 200,000 clones, around 84% seen once. The clonotype was recovered from an elderly woman with active or convalescent COVID-19. The rearrangement joins TRBV28 to TRBJ2-1; weak D call: TRBD1 (5 bases). Sequenced input: peripheral blood. The CDR3 nucleotides read TGTGCCAGCAGTTTACTCAGGGTTGAGCAGTTCTTC. It translates to CASSLLRVEQFF.